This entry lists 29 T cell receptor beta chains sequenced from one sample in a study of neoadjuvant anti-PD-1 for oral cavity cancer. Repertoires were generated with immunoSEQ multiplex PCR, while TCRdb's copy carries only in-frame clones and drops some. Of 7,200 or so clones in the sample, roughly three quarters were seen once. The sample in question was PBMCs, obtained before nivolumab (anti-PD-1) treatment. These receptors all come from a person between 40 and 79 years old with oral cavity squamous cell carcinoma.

DNA for the CDR3: TGTGCCAGCAGCTTAAGAATTGGAGACAGGGAGACCGAGCAGTACTTC. It translates to CASSLRIGDRETEQYF. This chain links TRBV7-9 with TRBJ2-7; 7 nucleotides align to TRBD1. CDR1 and CDR2 from the germline V gene are SEHNR and FQNEAQ (reference sequence). There are 16 residues in the CDR3. Trimming removed 2 bases from V and 6 bases from J; junction bases left unmatched: 13.

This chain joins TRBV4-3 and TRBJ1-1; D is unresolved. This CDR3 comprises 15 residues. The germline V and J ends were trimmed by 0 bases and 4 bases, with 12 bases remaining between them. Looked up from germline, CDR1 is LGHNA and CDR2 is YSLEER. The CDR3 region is CASSQEAGLATEAFF. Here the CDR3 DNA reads TGCGCCAGCAGCCAAGAGGCGGGGTTGGCCACTGAAGCTTTCTTT.

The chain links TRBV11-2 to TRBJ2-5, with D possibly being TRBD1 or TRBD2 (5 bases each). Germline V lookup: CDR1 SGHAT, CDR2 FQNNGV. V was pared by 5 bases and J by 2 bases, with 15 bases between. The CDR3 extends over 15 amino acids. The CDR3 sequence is CASSDQRGVQETQYF. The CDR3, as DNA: TGTGCCAGCAGCGACCAAAGAGGGGTACAAGAGACCCAGTACTTC.

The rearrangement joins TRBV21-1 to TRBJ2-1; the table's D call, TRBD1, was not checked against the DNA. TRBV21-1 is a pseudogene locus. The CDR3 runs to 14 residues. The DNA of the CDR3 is TGTGCCAGCAGCAACAAGACAGGCAACAATGAGCAGTTCTTC. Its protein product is CASSNKTGNNEQFF.

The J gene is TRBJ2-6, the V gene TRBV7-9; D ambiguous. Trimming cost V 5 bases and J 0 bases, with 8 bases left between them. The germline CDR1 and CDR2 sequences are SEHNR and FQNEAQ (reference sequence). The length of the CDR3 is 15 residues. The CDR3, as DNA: TGTGCCAGCAGCCGACGGTTCTCTGGGGCCAACGTCCTGACTTTC. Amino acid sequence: CASSRRFSGANVLTF. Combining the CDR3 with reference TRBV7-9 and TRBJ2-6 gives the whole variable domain DTGVSQNPRHKITKRGQNVTFRCDPISEHNRLYWYRQTLGQGPEFLTYFQNEAQLEKSRLLSDRFSAERPKGSFSTLEIQRTEQGDSAMYLCASSRRFSGANVLTFGAGSRLTVL.

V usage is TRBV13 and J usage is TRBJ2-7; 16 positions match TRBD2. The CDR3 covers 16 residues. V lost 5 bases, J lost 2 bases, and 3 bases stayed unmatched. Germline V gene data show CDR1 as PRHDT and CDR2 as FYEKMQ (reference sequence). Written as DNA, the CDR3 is TGTGCCAGCAGCGGGACTAGCGGGGGGGCGACCTACGAGCAGTACTTC. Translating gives CASSGTSGGATYEQYF.

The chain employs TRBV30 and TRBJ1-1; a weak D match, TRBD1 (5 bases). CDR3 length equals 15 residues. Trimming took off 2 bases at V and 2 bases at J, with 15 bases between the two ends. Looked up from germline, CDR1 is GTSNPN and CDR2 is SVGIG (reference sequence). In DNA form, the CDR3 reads TGTGCCTGGAGTAGAGGGGTAACAGCAAACACTGAAGCTTTCTTT. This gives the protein CAWSRGVTANTEAFF.

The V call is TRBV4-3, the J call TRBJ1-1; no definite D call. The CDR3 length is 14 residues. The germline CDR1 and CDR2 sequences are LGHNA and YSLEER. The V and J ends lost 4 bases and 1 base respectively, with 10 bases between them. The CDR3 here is CASSRGYGNTEAFF. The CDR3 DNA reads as TGCGCCAGCAGCCGAGGGTACGGGAACACTGAAGCTTTCTTT.

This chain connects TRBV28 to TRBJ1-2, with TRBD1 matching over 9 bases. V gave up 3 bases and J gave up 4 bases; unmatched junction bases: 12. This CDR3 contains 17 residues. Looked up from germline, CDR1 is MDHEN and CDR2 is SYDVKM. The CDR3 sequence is CASSFQGQGPLGYGYTF. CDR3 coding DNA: TGTGCCAGCAGTTTTCAGGGACAGGGCCCCTTAGGCTATGGCTACACCTTC.

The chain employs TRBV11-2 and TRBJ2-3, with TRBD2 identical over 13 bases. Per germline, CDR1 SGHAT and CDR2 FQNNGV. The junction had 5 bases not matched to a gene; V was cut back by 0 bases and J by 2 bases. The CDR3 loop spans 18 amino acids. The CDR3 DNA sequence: TGTGCCAGCAGCTTAGATCTTACTAGCGGGGGGGACACAGATACGCAGTATTTT. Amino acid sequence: CASSLDLTSGGDTDTQYF.

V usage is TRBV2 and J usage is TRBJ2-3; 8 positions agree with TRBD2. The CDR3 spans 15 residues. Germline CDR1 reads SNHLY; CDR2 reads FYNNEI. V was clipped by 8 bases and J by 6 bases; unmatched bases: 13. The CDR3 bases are TGTGCCAGCCGGGTGGAGCGGGGGTTTGGGGATACGCAGTATTTT. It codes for CASRVERGFGDTQYF.

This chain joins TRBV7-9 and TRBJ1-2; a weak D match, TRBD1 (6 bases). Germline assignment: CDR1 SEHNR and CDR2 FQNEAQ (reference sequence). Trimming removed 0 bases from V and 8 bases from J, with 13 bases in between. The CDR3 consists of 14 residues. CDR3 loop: CASSLAGALDGYTF. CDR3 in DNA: TGTGCCAGCAGCTTAGCGGGGGCGCTGGACGGCTACACCTTC.

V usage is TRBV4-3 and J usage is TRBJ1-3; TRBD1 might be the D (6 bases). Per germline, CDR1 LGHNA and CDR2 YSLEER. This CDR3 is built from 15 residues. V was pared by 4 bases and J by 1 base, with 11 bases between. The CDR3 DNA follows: TGCGCCAGCAGCCTAGAACAGGGTTCTGGAAACACCATATATTTT. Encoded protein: CASSLEQGSGNTIYF.

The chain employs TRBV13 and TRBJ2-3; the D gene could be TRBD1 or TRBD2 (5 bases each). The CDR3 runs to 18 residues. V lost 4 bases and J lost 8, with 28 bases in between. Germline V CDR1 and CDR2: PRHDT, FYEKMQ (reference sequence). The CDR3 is CASSSDMTTDRGRVTQYF. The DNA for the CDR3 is TGTGCCAGCAGCTCGGACATGACTACCGATAGAGGAAGAGTTACGCAGTATTTT.

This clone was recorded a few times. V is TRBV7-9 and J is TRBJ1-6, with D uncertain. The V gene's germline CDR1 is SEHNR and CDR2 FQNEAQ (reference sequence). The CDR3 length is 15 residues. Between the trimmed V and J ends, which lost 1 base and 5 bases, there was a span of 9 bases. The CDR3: CASSLGSANNSPLHF. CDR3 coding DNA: TGTGCCAGCAGCTTAGGATCAGCTAATAATTCACCCCTCCACTTT.

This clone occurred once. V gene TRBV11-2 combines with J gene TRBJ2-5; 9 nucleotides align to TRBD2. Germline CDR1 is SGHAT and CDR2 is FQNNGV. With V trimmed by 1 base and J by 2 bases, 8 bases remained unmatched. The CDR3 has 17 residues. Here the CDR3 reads CASSLGVAGAPQETQYF. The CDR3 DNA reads TGTGCCAGCAGCTTAGGGGTAGCGGGGGCGCCTCAAGAGACCCAGTACTTC.

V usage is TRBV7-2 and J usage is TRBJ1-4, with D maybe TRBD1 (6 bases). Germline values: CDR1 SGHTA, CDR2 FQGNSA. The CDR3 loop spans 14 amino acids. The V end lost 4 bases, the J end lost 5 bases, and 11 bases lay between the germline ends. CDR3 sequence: CASSSGVLNEKLFF. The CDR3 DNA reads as TGTGCCAGCAGCTCAGGGGTCCTAAATGAAAAACTGTTTTTT.

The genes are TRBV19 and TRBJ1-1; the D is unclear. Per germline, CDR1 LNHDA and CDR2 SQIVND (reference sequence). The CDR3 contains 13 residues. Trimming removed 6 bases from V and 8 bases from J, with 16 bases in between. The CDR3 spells CASRTSLAAEAFF. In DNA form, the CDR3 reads TGTGCCAGTAGGACGAGTCTCGCCGCGGAAGCTTTCTTT. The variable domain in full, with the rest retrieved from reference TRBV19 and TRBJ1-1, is DGGITQSPKYLFRKEGQNVTLSCEQNLNHDAMYWYRQDPGQGLRLIYYSQIVNDFQKGDIAEGYSVSREKKESFPLTVTSAQKNPTAFYLCASRTSLAAEAFFGQGTRLTVV.

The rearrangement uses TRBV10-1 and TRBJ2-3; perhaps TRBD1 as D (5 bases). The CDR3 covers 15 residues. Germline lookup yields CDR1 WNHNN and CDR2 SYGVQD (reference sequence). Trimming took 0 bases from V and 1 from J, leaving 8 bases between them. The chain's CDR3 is CASSESRGRTDTQYF. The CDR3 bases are TGCGCCAGCAGTGAGTCAAGGGGCCGCACAGATACGCAGTATTTT.

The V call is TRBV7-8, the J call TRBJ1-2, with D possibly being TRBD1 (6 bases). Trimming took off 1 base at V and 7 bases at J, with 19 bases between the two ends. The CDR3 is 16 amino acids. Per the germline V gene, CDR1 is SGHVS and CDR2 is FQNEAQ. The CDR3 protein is CASSLVPSRGAGGYTF. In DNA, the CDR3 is TGTGCCAGCAGCTTAGTTCCCTCCAGGGGCGCTGGTGGCTACACCTTC.

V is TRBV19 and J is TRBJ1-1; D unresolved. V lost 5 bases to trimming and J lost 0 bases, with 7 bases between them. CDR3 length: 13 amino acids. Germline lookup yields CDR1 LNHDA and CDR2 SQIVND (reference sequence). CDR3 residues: CASSPTVNTEAFF. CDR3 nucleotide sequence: TGTGCCAGTAGTCCAACGGTGAACACTGAAGCTTTCTTT.

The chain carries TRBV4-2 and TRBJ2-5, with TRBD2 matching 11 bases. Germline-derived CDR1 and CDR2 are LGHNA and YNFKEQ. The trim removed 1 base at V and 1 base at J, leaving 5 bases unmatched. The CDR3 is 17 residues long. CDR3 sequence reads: CASSQGTSGGFQETQYF. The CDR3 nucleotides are TGTGCCAGCAGCCAAGGAACTAGCGGGGGATTCCAAGAGACCCAGTACTTC.

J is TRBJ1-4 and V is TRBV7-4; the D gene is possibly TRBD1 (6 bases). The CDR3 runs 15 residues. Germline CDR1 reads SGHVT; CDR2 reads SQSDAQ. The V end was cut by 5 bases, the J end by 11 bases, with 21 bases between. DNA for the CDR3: TGTGCCAGCAGCCCGCAGGGGTTGGAGGGCGCGAAACTGTTTTTT. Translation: CASSPQGLEGAKLFF.

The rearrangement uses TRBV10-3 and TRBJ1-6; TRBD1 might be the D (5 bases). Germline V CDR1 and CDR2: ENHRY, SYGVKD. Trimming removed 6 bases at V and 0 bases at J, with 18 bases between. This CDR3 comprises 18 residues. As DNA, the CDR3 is TGTGCCATCAGCGAGGGACCCAGGTTTCGCTCCTATAATTCACCCCTCCACTTT. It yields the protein CAISEGPRFRSYNSPLHF.

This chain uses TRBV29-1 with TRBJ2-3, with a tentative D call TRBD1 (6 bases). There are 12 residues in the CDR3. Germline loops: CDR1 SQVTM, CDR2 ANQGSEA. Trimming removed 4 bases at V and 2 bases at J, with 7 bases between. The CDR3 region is CSVGTDTDTQYF. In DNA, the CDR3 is TGCAGCGTTGGGACAGACACAGATACGCAGTATTTT.

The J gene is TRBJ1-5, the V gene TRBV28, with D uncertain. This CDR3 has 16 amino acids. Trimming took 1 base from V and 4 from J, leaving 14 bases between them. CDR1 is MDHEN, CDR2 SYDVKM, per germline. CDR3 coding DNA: TGTGCCAGCAGTTTATCCCCCGCCCGGCCAAATCAGCCCCAGCATTTT. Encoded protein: CASSLSPARPNQPQHF.

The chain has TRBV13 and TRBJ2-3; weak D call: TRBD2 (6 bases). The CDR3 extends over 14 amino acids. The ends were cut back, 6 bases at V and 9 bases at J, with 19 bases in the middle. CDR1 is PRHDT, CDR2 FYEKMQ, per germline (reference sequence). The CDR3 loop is CASRHSDRDLTQYF. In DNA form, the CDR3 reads TGTGCCAGCAGACATAGCGACCGGGACTTAACGCAGTATTTT.

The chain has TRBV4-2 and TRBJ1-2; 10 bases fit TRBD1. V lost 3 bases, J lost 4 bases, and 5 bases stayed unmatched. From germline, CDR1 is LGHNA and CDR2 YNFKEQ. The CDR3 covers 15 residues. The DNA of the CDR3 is TGTGCCAGCAGCCACCCGACAGGGGGCGGCTATGGCTACACCTTC. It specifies CASSHPTGGGYGYTF.

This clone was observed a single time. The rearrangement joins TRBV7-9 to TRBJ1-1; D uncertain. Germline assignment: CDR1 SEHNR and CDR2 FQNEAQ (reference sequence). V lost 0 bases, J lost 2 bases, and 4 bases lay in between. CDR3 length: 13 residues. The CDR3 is CASSLALNTEAFF. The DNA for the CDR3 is TGTGCCAGCAGCTTAGCGCTTAACACTGAAGCTTTCTTT.